What follows are 21 T cell receptor beta chains derived from one specimen sequenced in a study of shared T cell receptors in the human thymus. Assay: immunoSEQ multiplex PCR; the TCRdb copy retains only in-frame clones and omits some. The table shows hundreds of thousands of clones, with 80% to 90% occurring only once. Separately, the same data were catalogued under a study of human thymus T cells.

Sequencing used thymocytes. All receptors derive from a girl younger than two with a congenital heart defect.

The chain employs TRBV5-8 and TRBJ1-2; TRBD1 might be the D (6 bases). V lost 0 bases and J lost 7, with 16 bases in between. CDR1 SGHTS and CDR2 YDEGEE come from the germline V gene. This CDR3 is 15 amino acids long. CDR3 in DNA: TGTGCCAGCAGCTTGGCTGGGCAGGGGAAGTCTGGCTACACCTTC. It is translated as CASSLAGQGKSGYTF.

The chain couples TRBV18 to TRBJ1-1; D gene uncertain. The CDR3 has 16 amino acids. V was clipped by 2 bases and J by 3 bases, with 16 bases between them. The germline V gene has CDR1 KGHSH and CDR2 LQKENI. CDR3 loop: CASSPFREEGYTEAFF. CDR3 nucleotide sequence: TGTGCCAGCTCACCATTTCGGGAGGAGGGTTACACTGAAGCTTTCTTT.

This rearrangement joins TRBV4-3 to TRBJ1-1; TRBD1 aligns across 7 bases. J gave up 1 base and V 4 bases, and 6 bases lay outside the gene matches. This CDR3 has 15 residues. Germline V CDR1 and CDR2: LGHNA, YSLEER. The CDR3 here is CASSRWDSGNTEAFF. CDR3 bases: TGCGCCAGCAGCCGTTGGGACAGCGGGAACACTGAAGCTTTCTTT.

The rearrangement joins TRBV5-1 to TRBJ1-1, with TRBD1 identical over 7 bases. Per the germline V gene, CDR1 is SGHRS and CDR2 is YFSETQ. This CDR3 contains 16 residues. Trimming at V came to 9 bases and at J to 0 bases, leaving 14 bases not matched to a gene. The CDR3 is CATMEGAFSMNTEAFF. The CDR3 DNA follows: TGCGCCACCATGGAGGGGGCGTTCTCCATGAACACTGAAGCTTTCTTT.

V and J are TRBV27 and TRBJ1-2; weak D call: TRBD1 (5 bases). Germline V lookup: CDR1 MNHEY, CDR2 SMNVEV (reference sequence). The CDR3 extends over 13 amino acids. V shed 2 bases and J shed 8 bases, with 12 bases lying between them. This CDR3 reads CASSLRGAEGYTF. CDR3 bases: TGTGCCAGCAGTTTAAGGGGCGCGGAAGGCTACACCTTC.

The V call is TRBV14, the J call TRBJ2-5; perhaps TRBD1 as D (6 bases). Germline CDR1 and CDR2: SGHDN and FVKESK. Trimming pared 0 bases from V and 5 bases from J, leaving 22 bases between. The CDR3 totals 18 residues. Here the CDR3 reads CASSQDRPWAGEMETQYF. CDR3 sequence (DNA): TGTGCCAGCAGCCAAGATCGACCCTGGGCAGGGGAGATGGAGACCCAGTACTTC.

The genes are TRBV7-8 and TRBJ2-1; 8 bases agree with TRBD2. V gave up 4 bases and J gave up 6 bases; unmatched junction bases: 14. Looked up from germline, CDR1 is SGHVS and CDR2 is FQNEAQ. There are 17 residues in the CDR3. CDR3 in DNA: TGTGCCAGCAGCTCACTCTGCGGGGGGCGGGGGAGCAATGAGCAGTTCTTC. It specifies CASSSLCGGRGSNEQFF. The full variable domain, with the rest looked up from reference TRBV7-8 and TRBJ2-1, is GAGVSQSPRYKVAKRGQDVALRCDPISGHVSLFWYQQALGQGPEFLTYFQNEAQLDKSGLPSDRFFAERPEGSVSTLKIQRTQQEDSAVYLCASSSLCGGRGSNEQFFGPGTRLTVL.

Turning to this clone: At one end the junction does not follow the germline gene, possibly because of a read error. The same CDR3 arises from other DNA sequences in this sample as well. This sequence joins TRBV9 and TRBJ1-2; unclear D gene. Germline loops: CDR1 SGDLS, CDR2 YYNGEE. The CDR3 has 15 residues. The CDR3 here is CASSLDGALDYGYTF. In DNA form, the CDR3 reads TGTGCCAGCAGCTTAGACGGAGCTTTAGACTATGGCTACACCTTT.

The chain employs TRBV7-9 and TRBJ1-3, with D possibly being TRBD1 (5 bases). CDR3 length: 17 amino acids. Per the germline V gene, CDR1 is SEHNR and CDR2 is FQNEAQ (reference sequence). Trimming left V 4 bases short and J 0 bases short, with 16 bases between. CDR3 protein: CASSSPHRTNSGNTIYF. CDR3 DNA sequence: TGTGCCAGCAGCTCTCCCCATCGGACAAACTCTGGAAACACCATATATTTT.

The V call is TRBV15, the J call TRBJ1-4, with 7 bases aligning to TRBD1. V lost 1 base to trimming and J lost 7 bases; unmatched junction nucleotides: 18. Germline CDR1 LNHNV, CDR2 YYDKDF (reference sequence). This CDR3 spans 19 amino acids. CDR3 in amino acids: CATSRGHPPPGGTSEKLFF. Here the CDR3 DNA reads TGTGCCACCAGCAGAGGACACCCCCCCCCAGGGGGGACAAGTGAAAAACTGTTTTTT.

The rearrangement links TRBV6-5 to TRBJ2-1; D not resolved. Germline V gene lookup returns CDR1 MNHEY and CDR2 SVGAGI. Trimming pared 6 bases from V and 0 bases from J, leaving 6 bases between. CDR3 length: 13 residues. The CDR3 DNA is TGTGCCAGCAGGCCTAGCTCCTACAATGAGCAGTTCTTC. Translating gives CASRPSSYNEQFF.

The V call is TRBV7-9, the J call TRBJ1-2; D gene uncertain. The ends were cut back, 1 base at V and 3 bases at J, with 6 bases in the middle. CDR3 length equals 13 residues. Germline CDR1 reads SEHNR; CDR2 reads FQNEAQ (reference sequence). CDR3 DNA sequence: TGTGCCAGCAGCTTAGTAGAGGACTATGGCTACACCTTC. It is translated as CASSLVEDYGYTF.

This clone was seen more than once but under ten times. This sequence joins TRBV5-6 and TRBJ1-1; D not resolved. Trimming removed 4 bases from V and 4 bases from J, with 14 bases in between. Per germline, CDR1 SGHDT and CDR2 YYEEEE. The CDR3 runs to 14 residues. The CDR3 loop is CASSRLGSFTEAFF. The CDR3 DNA sequence: TGTGCCAGCAGCCGGTTGGGCAGCTTCACTGAAGCTTTCTTT.

J is TRBJ2-1 and V is TRBV5-4; D not certain. Germline V gene data show CDR1 as SGHNT and CDR2 as YYREEE (reference sequence). The CDR3 consists of 14 residues. Trimming removed 0 bases at V and 6 bases at J, with 10 bases between. The DNA of the CDR3 is TGTGCCAGCAGCTTGGGGTTCGGTGGCAATGAGCAGTTCTTC. This translates into CASSLGFGGNEQFF.

The gene calls are TRBV12-5 and TRBJ2-1, with D unresolved. The germline gives CDR1 LGHNT, CDR2 FRNRAP. The CDR3 is made up of 15 amino acids. The V gene lost 2 bases and the J gene lost 6 bases, with 14 bases spanning the gap. Written as DNA, the CDR3 is TGTGCTAGTGGTTTGACCAGCCTGCCGGGCAATGAGCAGTTCTTC. This codes for CASGLTSLPGNEQFF.

CDR3 sequence reads: CASSREADRGTEAFF. The DNA for the CDR3 is TGTGCCAGCAGTCGAGAAGCCGACAGGGGCACTGAAGCTTTCTTT. The chain is built from TRBV6-5 and TRBJ1-1; 8 bases are shared with TRBD1. After removal of 5 bases from V and 4 bases from J, the junction contained 9 bases not matched to a gene. Germline CDR1 MNHEY, CDR2 SVGAGI. The CDR3 contains 15 residues.

The genes are TRBV13 and TRBJ1-1, with D possibly being TRBD1 (5 bases). Trimming removed 5 bases at V and 1 base at J, with 20 bases between. CDR1 and CDR2 (germline): PRHDT, FYEKMQ (reference sequence). The CDR3 has 17 amino acids. This CDR3 is CASSPSRRGSWNTEAFF. The CDR3 bases are TGTGCCAGCAGCCCGAGTCGGAGGGGAAGTTGGAACACTGAAGCTTTCTTT.

J is TRBJ2-1 and V is TRBV11-3; the match to TRBD1 covers 12 bases. CDR1 and CDR2 from the germline V gene are SGHNT and YENEEA. The CDR3 totals 13 residues. Trimming took 7 bases from V and 9 from J; bases not matched to a gene: 4. The DNA for the CDR3 is TGTGCCAGCACGGGACAGGGGGCGTTTGAGCAGTTCTTC. Its protein product is CASTGQGAFEQFF.

The chain uses TRBV28 and TRBJ1-2; D not certain. The CDR3 loop spans 16 amino acids. Germline CDR1 and CDR2: MDHEN and SYDVKM. The V gene lost 4 bases and the J gene lost 4 bases, with 19 bases spanning the gap. The CDR3 nucleotides are TGTGCCAGCAGTTGGAAGGTATCGGGTTTTATCTATGGCTACACCTTC. Its protein is CASSWKVSGFIYGYTF.

The rearrangement joins TRBV25-1 to TRBJ1-4; 7 bases align to TRBD1. J lost 6 bases, V lost 4 bases, and 11 bases had no gene match. Looked up from germline, CDR1 is MGHDK and CDR2 is SYGVNS. The CDR3 contains 16 residues. The CDR3 loop is CASSGIDRVIDEKLFF. As DNA, the CDR3 is TGTGCCAGCAGTGGGATCGACAGGGTGATCGATGAAAAACTGTTTTTT.

The chain links TRBV7-2 to TRBJ2-6; 7 bases align to TRBD2. The V segment lost 2 bases and the J segment 2 bases; nucleotides outside the gene matches: 3. Germline-derived CDR1 and CDR2 are SGHTA and FQGNSA. The CDR3 contains 16 residues. DNA of the CDR3: TGTGCCAGCAGCTTACCTGGGGGGGCTGGGGCCAACGTCCTGACTTTC. This translates into CASSLPGGAGANVLTF.